One T cell receptor beta chain is described in this entry. It has no known antigen specificity. No qualities accompany the bases; no much larger clone lies one base away. Receptor amplification or capture employed the immunoSEQ multiplex PCR assay. For the multiplex PCR, a mixture combining 60 forward primers for TCR Vbeta segments and 13 reverse primers for TCR Jbeta segments was used. The CDR3 region of rearranged TCR beta genes was amplified from genomic DNA by a multiplex PCR assay. Amplified TCR beta libraries were sequenced as 87-base-pair reads on the Illumina HiSeq System. As for how the authors treated the data: Across the 500 to 750 repertoires, a later analysis counted roughly 77 million unique TCR beta chains, 9.5 million to 12 million of which were shared by at least two donors. Raw reads were error-corrected and collapsed into unique sequences by a nearest-neighbor algorithm in which closely related sequences were merged to remove PCR and sequencing errors. Alignment of CDR3 sequences to IMGT reference sequences was used to assign V, D and J gene segments. For a sequence to be retained, a match of at least six nucleotides was required to both a V gene segment and a J gene segment. Rearrangements were called productive when the CDR3 lacked stop codons and stayed in frame with V and J; all others were non-productive. Following IMGT convention, CDR3 was defined as the stretch from the second conserved V-encoded cysteine to the conserved J-encoded phenylalanine. In an earlier analysis of around 640 of the donors, sequences lacking an unambiguous match to a single V gene segment were excluded. An earlier analysis of 500 to 600 of the donors classified V segments as functional when productive rearrangements were above 56.7% and as segregating when the standard deviation between donors was above 5%. A statistical classification framework was developed to diagnose cytomegalovirus status using the catalog of TCR beta chain sequences. A later analysis assigned V and J genes by comparing TCR nucleotide sequences with IMGT/GENE-DB human TR gene sequences. Using the TCRdist pipeline, a later analysis assigned CDR3 sequences along with most-parsimonious VDJ recombination scenarios. In a later analysis, each TCR beta chain was defined by its CDR3 amino acid sequence together with its V-gene family, and reads without a unique V-gene family were excluded. A later analysis removed 592 highly shared, low-generation-probability nucleotide sequences to deal with suspected cross-contamination and a sequencing artifact. For each public chain, a later analysis derived a clonal expansion index from normalized ranks of inferred template counts within each repertoire. A later analysis computed generation probabilities with a VDJ recombination model fitted to out-of-frame rearrangements, and checked the results against IGoR. In a later analysis, hypergeometric tests were used to score TCR-TCR, TCR-HLA and TCR-CMV co-occurrence, with a repertoire-size bias correction applied to TCR pairs. In a later analysis, false discovery rates were estimated by permuting HLA or CMV assignments 20 times. A later analysis grouped co-occurring TCRs with DBSCAN, adding TCRdist sequence similarity when clustering within HLA-allele-positive subsets. Co-occurrence clustering excluded repertoires with fewer than 30,000 or more than 120,000 public chains, plus five with anomalous nucleotide sharing. TCRdb stores this immuneACCESS table with in-frame sequences only. Part of the clones is absent; in the studies checked, under half of the shortfall reflects unresolved V genes, and no reason is known for the rest. V and J calls and clone size are as listed in that table; D and trimming were resolved from the DNA. The sample has more than 150,000 clones on record, approximately 85% of them singletons. In total, the top ten clones hold roughly 10% of the sample.

CDR1 and CDR2, per the germline V gene, are KGHSH and LQKENI. Counted from cysteine to phenylalanine, this CDR3 has 12 amino acids. Only the CDR3 DNA stays, 36 bases, in frame from base 1. V loses 3 bases of germline sequence and J loses 2 bases, and the interval between the two ends is 4 bases. The cohort was made up of approximately 700 healthy bone marrow donors. At the time of sampling, every cohort member was nominally healthy, though immune exposures that went unrecorded were likely present. The donor was CMV seropositive and belonged to the group of 250 to 350 seropositive cohort members. A peripheral blood sample was collected from each donor, and TCR beta sequencing was performed on peripheral blood mononuclear cells. Genomic DNA extraction from the blood cell samples was performed with the Qiagen DNeasy Blood Extraction Kit. This record belongs to a study of cytomegalovirus exposure and HLA in healthy donors (dated by TCRdb to 2017 to 2019). A note on the overall study: In an earlier analysis of roughly 500 of the donors, 250 to 300 Gb of sequence data and 100 million or so unique TCR beta sequences from 150 million to 200 million T cells were reported. Around 300 gigabases of sequencing data and tens of millions of unique TCR sequences were included in an early release covering over 600 HLA-typed donors. Of the roughly 410 genotyped donors, 75% to 85% were placed in the genetic ancestry cluster associated with self-reported Caucasian donors. The study aimed to test whether signatures of past pathogen exposure could be identified by cataloging public T cell receptors. The study profiled the T cell repertoires of 550 to 700 subjects by immunosequencing and related them to cytomegalovirus serostatus. In addition to the first cohort of 650 to 750 subjects, a separate validation cohort of approximately 130 different subjects was used. The study combined high-throughput TCR immunosequencing, statistical association of individual TCRs with disease status, and machine learning to predict cytomegalovirus infection status. To study patterns of TCR occurrence, a later analysis re-analyzed previously published TCR beta repertoires from hundreds of donors and added high-resolution HLA genotyping. The later analysis used no new phenotypic data to find candidate immune exposures, relying instead on TCR beta sequences and their occurrence across donors. An earlier analysis of approximately 630 of the donors applied high-throughput TCR beta sequencing to assess whether each TCR beta V gene segment acted as functional or pseudogenic. Donor age, sex, ethnicity and CMV serostatus were compiled alongside the repertoire data. In a later genetic analysis, genome-wide SNP genotypes for about three fifths of the roughly 670 donors were used, and that subset was treated as a discovery cohort. All discovery cohort repertoires had been generated using a single sequencing platform. Both class I and class II loci were covered by HLA typing, at four-digit resolution. Typing coverage varied by locus: roughly 629-640 donors for A, B, C, DRB1 and DQB1; approximately 500 for DQA1; about 590 for DPA1; approximately 470 for DPB1. Roughly 5 DR-DQ haplotypes were handled as single units for association and clustering because linkage in the cohort was strong. On average, around 240,000 unique TCR beta nucleotide sequences were sequenced per donor among a few hundred genotyped donors of the cohort, with 15% to 20% of those sequences being non-productive.

General findings and caveats noted by the study authors: In vitro tests confirmed that a few of the cytomegalovirus-associated TCR beta chains recognize cytomegalovirus antigens. Linkage disequilibrium might explain the correlated functional status among segregating V segments, but an unknown experimental factor could not be excluded. A later genetic analysis associated a missense DCLRE1C variant with V-gene and J-gene trimming of TCR beta chains, and an independent cohort replicated the association. Only TCR beta chains were sequenced in this cohort, and the absence of alpha or paired-chain data limited detectable features. Because counts were too low, roughly 18 rarely observed V segments, including chromosome 9 orphons, were left out of the earlier analysis of 587 of the donors. Because HLA typing was missing for some donors at each locus, association tests included only the typed subset. In a later analysis, most CMV-associated TCR beta chains were found to appear HLA-restricted, with HLA associations seemingly driven largely by CMV exposure. The authors suggested that the approach could potentially be extended to other disease states and immunological phenotypes. A later analysis reported that several top co-occurrence clusters appeared linked to parvovirus B19, influenza, CMV and Epstein-Barr virus. Compared with the approximately 720-donor mean, donors in an Asian-associated ancestry cluster had fewer N-insertions in productive TCRs, according to a later genetic analysis. The sequencing pipeline was judged likely to have produced a cluster of highly shared sequence variants as a technical artifact. In a later analysis, around 17,000 TCR beta sequences were associated with specific HLA alleles at a false discovery rate of 0.05. In a later analysis, TCR association rates were found to vary across HLA loci, with the most associated TCRs seen for DRB1 alleles and the fewest for HLA-C alleles. When HLA alleles, especially DR and DQ, strongly co-occurred, TCR associations were difficult to assign to individual alleles. While some public TCRs were present in many individuals, most TCR sequences turned up only very rarely across donors. Some IMGT-functional V segments, including TRBV6-2 and TRBV6-3, could not be told apart with the 87-base-pair reads, so those segments were excluded. In an earlier analysis of approximately 590 of the donors, most TCR beta V segments were observed in productive rearrangements about 90% or about 30% of the time, broadly matching IMGT annotations. For the cohort, immune exposure information was limited to CMV serostatus. A further reported finding was that TCR beta sequences accurately predicted the HLA-A and HLA-B alleles for most subjects in the first cohort. The study listed 164 TCR beta chains as associated with cytomegalovirus. The classifier was reported to diagnose cytomegalovirus status with high specificity and sensitivity in both the original and validation cohorts. Roughly uniform sequencing depth across donors was assumed in presence/absence analyses, although this assumption may not hold. In a later analysis, HLA-associated TCR beta chains showed more clonal expansion and lower generation probabilities than non-associated chains that were equally common.

Specimen: PBMCs. The source is a man aged 18 to 35 in good health and CMV-seropositive. Recombination connected TRBV18 to TRBJ1-1; the D gene cannot be resolved reliably. For the CDR3, the sequence is CASSPFNTEAFF. The nucleotides read TGTGCCAGCTCACCCTTTAACACTGAAGCTTTCTTT.